This TCR beta chain was profiled in a study of graft-versus-host responses after intestinal transplantation. Generated by immunoSEQ multiplex PCR, the TCRdb table keeps only in-frame clones and is missing some. The sample contains approximately 11,000 clones, under 80% of which appear only once. The graft tissue was processed, and this released both intraepithelial and lamina propria lymphocytes. Looked up from germline, CDR1 is LNHDA and CDR2 is SQIVND (reference sequence). CDR3 length equals 15 residues. With 5 bases clipped from V and 3 bases from J, the junction kept 6 bases outside the gene matches.

The sample here was ileum tissue, taken 23 days after intestinal transplant. The clonotype comes from a human patient who received an intestinal transplant, so some T cells may come from the graft donor. V usage is TRBV19 and J usage is TRBJ2-3, with 9 bases matching TRBD1. In nucleotides, the CDR3 is TGTGCCAGTAGTGCCGGGACAGGGAGTACAGATACGCAGTATTTT. Its translation is CASSAGTGSTDTQYF.